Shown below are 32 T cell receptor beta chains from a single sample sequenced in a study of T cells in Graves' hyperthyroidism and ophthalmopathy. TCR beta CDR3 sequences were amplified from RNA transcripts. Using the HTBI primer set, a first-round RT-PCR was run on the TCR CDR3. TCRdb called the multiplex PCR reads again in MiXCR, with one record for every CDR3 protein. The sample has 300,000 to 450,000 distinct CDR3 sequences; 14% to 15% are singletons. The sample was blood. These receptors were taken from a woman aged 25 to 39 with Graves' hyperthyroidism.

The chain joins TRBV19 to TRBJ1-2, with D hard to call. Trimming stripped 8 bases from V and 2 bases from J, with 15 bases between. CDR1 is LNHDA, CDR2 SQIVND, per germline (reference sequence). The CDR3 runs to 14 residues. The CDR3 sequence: CASAIRTVNYGYTF. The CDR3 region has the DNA TGTGCCAGTGCGATCCGGACGGTAAACTATGGCTACACCTTC.

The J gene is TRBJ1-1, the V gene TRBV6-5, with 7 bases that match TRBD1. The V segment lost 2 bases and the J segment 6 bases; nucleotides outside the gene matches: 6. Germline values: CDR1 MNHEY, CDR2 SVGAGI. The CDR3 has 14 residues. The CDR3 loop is CASSYGTVRAEAFF. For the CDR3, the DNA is TGTGCCAGCAGTTACGGGACAGTAAGGGCTGAAGCTTTCTTT.

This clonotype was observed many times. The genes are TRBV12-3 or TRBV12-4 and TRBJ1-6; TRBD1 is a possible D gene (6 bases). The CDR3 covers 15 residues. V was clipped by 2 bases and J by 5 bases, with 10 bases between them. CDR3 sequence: CASSLSGQNNSPLHF. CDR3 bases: TGTGCCAGCAGTTTATCCGGACAGAATAATTCACCCCTCCACTTT.

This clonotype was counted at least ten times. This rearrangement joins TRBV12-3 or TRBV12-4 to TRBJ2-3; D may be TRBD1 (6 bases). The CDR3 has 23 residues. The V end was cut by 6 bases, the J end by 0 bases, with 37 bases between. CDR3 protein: CASSQDTQPAGYDRRLSTDTQYF. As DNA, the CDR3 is TGTGCCAGCAGCCAAGACACACAGCCGGCCGGATACGACAGGAGACTTAGCACAGATACGCAGTATTTT.

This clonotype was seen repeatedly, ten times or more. CDR3 amino acids: CASSYSPGRDTQYF. The CDR3 DNA reads TGTGCCAGCAGCTACTCGCCAGGTCGGGATACGCAGTATTTT. V gene TRBV2 combines with J gene TRBJ2-3, with D hard to call. The CDR3 totals 14 residues. V was cut by 6 bases and J by 6 bases, with 16 bases left in between. Germline V lookup: CDR1 SNHLY, CDR2 FYNNEI.

This chain's CDR3 is CSARIRAAGELFF. Here the CDR3 DNA reads TGCAGTGCTAGAATCCGGGCCGCCGGGGAGCTGTTTTTT. The chain has TRBV20-1 and TRBJ2-2; D is unclear. The CDR3 spans 13 residues. The germline V gene has CDR1 DFQATT and CDR2 SNEGSKA (reference sequence). V shed 2 bases and J shed 6 bases, with 10 bases lying between them.

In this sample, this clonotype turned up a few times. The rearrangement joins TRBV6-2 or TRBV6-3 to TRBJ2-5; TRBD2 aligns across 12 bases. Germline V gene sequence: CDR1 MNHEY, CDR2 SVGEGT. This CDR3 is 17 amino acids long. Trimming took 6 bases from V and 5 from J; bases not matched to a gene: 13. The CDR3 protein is CASRTRLAGVSWETQYF. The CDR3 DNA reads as TGTGCCAGCAGGACGAGACTAGCGGGAGTTTCATGGGAGACCCAGTACTTC.

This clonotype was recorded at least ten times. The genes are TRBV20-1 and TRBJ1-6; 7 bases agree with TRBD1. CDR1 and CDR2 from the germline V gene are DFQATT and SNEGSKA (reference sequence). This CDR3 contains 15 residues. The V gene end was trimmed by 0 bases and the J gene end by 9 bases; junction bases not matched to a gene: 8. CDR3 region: CSARETGPLGSPLHF. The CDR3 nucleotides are TGCAGTGCTAGAGAGACAGGGCCCCTAGGTTCACCCCTCCACTTT.

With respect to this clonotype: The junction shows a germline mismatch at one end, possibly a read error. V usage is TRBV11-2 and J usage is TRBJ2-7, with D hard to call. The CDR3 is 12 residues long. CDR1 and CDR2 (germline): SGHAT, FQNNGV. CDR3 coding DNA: TGTGCCAGCAGCCCCCGGTCCTCCGAGCAGTACTTC. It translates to CASSPRSSEQYF.

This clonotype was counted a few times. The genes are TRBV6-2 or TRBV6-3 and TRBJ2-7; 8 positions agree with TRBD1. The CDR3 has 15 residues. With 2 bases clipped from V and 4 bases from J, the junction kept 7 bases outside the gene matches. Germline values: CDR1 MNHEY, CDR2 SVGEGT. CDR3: CASSYGAGGFYEQYF. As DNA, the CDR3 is TGTGCCAGCAGTTACGGGGCAGGGGGCTTTTACGAGCAGTACTTC.

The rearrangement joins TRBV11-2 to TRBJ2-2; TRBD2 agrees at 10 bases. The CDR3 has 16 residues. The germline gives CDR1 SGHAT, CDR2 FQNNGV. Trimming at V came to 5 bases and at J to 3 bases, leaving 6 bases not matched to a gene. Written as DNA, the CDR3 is TGTGCCAGCAGCCCCAGGACTAGCGGATACACCGGGGAGCTGTTTTTT. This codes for CASSPRTSGYTGELFF.

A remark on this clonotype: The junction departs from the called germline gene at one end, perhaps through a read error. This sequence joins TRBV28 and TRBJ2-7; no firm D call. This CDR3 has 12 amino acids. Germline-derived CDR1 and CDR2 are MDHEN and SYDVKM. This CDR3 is CAISKKDYEQYF. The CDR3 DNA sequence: TGTGCCATCAGTAAGAAGGACTACGAGCAGTACTTC.

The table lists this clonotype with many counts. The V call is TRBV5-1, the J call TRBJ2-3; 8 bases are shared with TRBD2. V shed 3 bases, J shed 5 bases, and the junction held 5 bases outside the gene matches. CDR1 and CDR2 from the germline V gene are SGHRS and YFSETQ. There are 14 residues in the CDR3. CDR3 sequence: CASSSLAGGDTQYF. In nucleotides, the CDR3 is TGCGCCAGCAGCTCCCTAGCGGGTGGAGATACGCAGTATTTT.

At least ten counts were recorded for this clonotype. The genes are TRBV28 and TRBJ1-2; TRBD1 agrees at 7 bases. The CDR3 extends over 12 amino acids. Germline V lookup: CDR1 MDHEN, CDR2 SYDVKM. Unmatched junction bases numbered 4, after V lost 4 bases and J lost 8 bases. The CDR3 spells CASSSGGAGYTF. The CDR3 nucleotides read TGTGCCAGCAGTTCAGGGGGGGCGGGCTACACCTTC.

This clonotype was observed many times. CDR3 nucleotides: TGTGCCAGCAGCCAGAGATCACAGGGAGGCGGCTACACCTTC. Encoded protein: CASSQRSQGGGYTF. This chain links TRBV3-1 with TRBJ1-2; TRBD1 might be the D (6 bases). Trimming removed 3 bases from V and 8 bases from J, with 16 bases in between. This CDR3 contains 14 residues. Germline V gives CDR1 LGHDT, CDR2 YNNKEL (reference sequence).

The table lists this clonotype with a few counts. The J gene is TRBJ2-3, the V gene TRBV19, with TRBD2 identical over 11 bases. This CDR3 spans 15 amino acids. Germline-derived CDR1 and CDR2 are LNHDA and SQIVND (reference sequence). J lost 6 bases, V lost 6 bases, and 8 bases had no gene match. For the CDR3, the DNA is TGTGCCAGTAGCCCAGCTAGCGGGAGGATTGATACGCAGTATTTT. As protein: CASSPASGRIDTQYF.

As DNA, the CDR3 is TGTGCCAGCAGTCCTACTAGCGGGAGGGGCCCAGATACGCAGTATTTT. Translation gives CASSPTSGRGPDTQYF. This rearrangement joins TRBV12-3 or TRBV12-4 to TRBJ2-3, with 13 bases aligning to TRBD2. The length of the CDR3 is 16 residues. The trim removed 5 bases at V and 4 bases at J, leaving 6 bases unmatched.

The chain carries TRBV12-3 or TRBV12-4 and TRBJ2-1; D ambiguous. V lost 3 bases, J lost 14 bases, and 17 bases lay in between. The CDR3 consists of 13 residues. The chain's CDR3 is CASSLASWDLEFF. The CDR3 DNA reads TGTGCCAGCAGTTTGGCTAGTTGGGATCTGGAGTTCTTC.

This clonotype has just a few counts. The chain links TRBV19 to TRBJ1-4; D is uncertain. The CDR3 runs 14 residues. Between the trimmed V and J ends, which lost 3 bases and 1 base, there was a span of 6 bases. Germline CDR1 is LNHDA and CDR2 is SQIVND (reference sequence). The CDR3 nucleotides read TGTGCCAGTAGTATCCGGGGAACTAATGAAAAACTGTTTTTT. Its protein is CASSIRGTNEKLFF.

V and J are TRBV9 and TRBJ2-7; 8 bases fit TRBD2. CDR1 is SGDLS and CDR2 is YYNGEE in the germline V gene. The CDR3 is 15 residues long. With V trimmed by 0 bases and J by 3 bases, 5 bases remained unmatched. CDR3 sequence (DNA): TGTGCCAGCAGCGTAGCTCCGGGGGGGGTCTACGAGCAGTACTTC. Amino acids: CASSVAPGGVYEQYF.

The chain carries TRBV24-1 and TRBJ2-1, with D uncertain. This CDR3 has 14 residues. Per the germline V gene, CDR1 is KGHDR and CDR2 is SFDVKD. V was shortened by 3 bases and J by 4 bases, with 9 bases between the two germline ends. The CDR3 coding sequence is TGTGCCACCAGTGATCCCTATCGTTACAATGAGCAGTTCTTC. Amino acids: CATSDPYRYNEQFF.

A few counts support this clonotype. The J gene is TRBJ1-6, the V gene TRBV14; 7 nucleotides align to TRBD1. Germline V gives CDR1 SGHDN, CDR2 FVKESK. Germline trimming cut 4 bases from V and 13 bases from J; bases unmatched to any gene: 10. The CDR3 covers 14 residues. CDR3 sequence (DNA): TGTGCCAGCAGCCTGATGAGGGACAGAGATCCCCTCCACTTT. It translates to CASSLMRDRDPLHF.

CDR3 nucleotides: TGTGCCAGCAGCTCGCTCCCGGGTCCGGGCAATCAGCCCCAGCATTTT. Translated: CASSSLPGPGNQPQHF. The chain carries TRBV7-6 and TRBJ1-5; D is uncertain. V shed 4 bases and J shed 2 bases, with 15 bases lying between them. The CDR3 length is 16 residues. Germline-derived CDR1 and CDR2 are SGHVS and FNYEAQ.

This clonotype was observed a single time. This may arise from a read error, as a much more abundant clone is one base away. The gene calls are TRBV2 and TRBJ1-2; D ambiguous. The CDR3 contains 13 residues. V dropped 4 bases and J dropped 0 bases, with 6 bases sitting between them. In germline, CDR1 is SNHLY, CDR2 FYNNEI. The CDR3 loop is CASSGHANYGYTF. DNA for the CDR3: TGTGCCAGCAGTGGACATGCTAACTATGGCTACACCTTC. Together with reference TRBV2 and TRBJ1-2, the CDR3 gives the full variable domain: EPEVTQTPSHQVTQMGQEVILRCVPISNHLYFYWYRQILGQKVEFLVSFYNNEISEKSEIFDDQFSVERPDGSNFTLKIRSTKLEDSAMYFCASSGHANYGYTFGSGTRLTVV.

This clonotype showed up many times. CDR3 sequence: CASSVLLGRGTDTQYF. The CDR3, as DNA: TGTGCCAGCAGCGTCTTACTAGGGAGGGGCACAGATACGCAGTATTTT. The chain is built from TRBV7-8 and TRBJ2-3; 7 bases agree with TRBD2. There are 16 residues in the CDR3. The J segment lost 1 base and the V segment lost 5 bases, leaving 9 bases of the junction unmatched. Germline V CDR1 and CDR2: SGHVS, FQNEAQ.

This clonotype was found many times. This CDR3 is CASYLDGQRNTEAFF. The CDR3 DNA is TGCGCCAGCTATTTGGACGGACAGAGAAACACTGAAGCTTTCTTT. V is TRBV5-1 and J is TRBJ1-1; weak D call: TRBD1 (6 bases). CDR1 SGHRS and CDR2 YFSETQ come from the germline V gene. V lost 7 bases to trimming and J lost 2 bases, with 18 bases between them. The CDR3 spans 15 residues.

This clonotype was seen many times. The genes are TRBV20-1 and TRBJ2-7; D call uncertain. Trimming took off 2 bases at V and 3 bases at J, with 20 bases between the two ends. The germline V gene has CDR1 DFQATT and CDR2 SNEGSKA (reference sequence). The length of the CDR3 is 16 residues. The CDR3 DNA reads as TGCAGTGCTAGATTATCGGTTGAGAGGCCAGTCTACGAGCAGTACTTC. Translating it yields CSARLSVERPVYEQYF.

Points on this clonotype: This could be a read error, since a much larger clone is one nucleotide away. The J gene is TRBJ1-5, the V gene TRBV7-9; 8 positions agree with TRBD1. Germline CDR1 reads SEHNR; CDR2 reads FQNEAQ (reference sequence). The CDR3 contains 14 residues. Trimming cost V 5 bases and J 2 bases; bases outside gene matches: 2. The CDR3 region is CASSKTGGNQPQHF. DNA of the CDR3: TGTGCCAGCAGCAAGACAGGGGGCAATCAGCCCCAGCATTTT.

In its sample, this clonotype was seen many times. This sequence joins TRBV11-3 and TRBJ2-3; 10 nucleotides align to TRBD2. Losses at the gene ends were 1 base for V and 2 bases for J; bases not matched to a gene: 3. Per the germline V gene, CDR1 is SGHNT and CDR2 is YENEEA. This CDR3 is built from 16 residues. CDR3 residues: CASSLGTSGNTDTQYF. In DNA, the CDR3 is TGTGCCAGCAGCTTAGGGACTAGCGGAAACACAGATACGCAGTATTTT.

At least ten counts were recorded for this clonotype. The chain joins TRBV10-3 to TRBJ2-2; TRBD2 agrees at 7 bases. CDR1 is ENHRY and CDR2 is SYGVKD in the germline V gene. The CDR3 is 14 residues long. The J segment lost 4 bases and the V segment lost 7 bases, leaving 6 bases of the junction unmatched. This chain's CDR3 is CAITASGTTGELFF. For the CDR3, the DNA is TGTGCCATCACGGCTAGCGGAACCACCGGGGAGCTGTTTTTT.

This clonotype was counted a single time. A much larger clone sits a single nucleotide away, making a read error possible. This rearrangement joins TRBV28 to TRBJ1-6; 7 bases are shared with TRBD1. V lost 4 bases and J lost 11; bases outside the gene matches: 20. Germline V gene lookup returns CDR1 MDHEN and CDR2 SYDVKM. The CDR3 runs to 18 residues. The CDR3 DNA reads TGTGCCAGCAGTTCAGGACAGGCTAGGGGGAACAGATTTCCACCCCTCCACTTT. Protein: CASSSGQARGNRFPPLHF.

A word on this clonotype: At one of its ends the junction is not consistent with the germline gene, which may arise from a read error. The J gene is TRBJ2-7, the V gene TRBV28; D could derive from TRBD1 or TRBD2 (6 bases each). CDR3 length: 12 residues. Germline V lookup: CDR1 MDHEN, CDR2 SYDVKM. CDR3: CANSLGGLEQYF. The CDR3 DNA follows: TGTGCCAACAGTTTAGGGGGGCTCGAGCAGTACTTC.